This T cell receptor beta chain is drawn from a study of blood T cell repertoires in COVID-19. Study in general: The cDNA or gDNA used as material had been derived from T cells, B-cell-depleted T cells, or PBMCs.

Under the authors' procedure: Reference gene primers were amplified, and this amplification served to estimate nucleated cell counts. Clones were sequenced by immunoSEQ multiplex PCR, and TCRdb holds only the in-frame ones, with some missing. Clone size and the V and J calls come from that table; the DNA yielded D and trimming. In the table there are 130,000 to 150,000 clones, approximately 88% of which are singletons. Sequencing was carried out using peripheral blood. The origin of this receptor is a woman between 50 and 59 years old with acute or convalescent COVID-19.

CDR3 residues: CASSVGQFGQPQHF. CDR3 nucleotide sequence: TGTGCCAGCAGCGTAGGGCAGTTTGGTCAGCCCCAGCATTTT. V is TRBV9 and J is TRBJ1-5; D not certain. The CDR3 length is 14 residues. Per germline, CDR1 SGDLS and CDR2 YYNGEE. The ends were cut back, 0 bases at V and 6 bases at J, with 10 bases in the middle.